These T cell receptor beta chains were read from a single sample in a study of cytomegalovirus exposure and HLA in healthy donors. Data came from immunoSEQ multiplex PCR; TCRdb stores just in-frame clones and leaves some out. The sample consists of 200,000 to 250,000 clones, around nine tenths of them appearing once. The sequencing input was PBMCs. The source of these receptors is a woman aged 18 to 35 in good health and CMV-seronegative. The CDR3 runs from the conserved cysteine through the conserved F or W. A D gene is named only where the DNA matches it firmly. Clone size is shown for a subset of rows, as once, few, many or a class of expanded clone.

V	size	J	D	CDR3	DNA
TRBV30	-	TRBJ2-7	-	CAWSVTGGTYEQYF	TGTGCCTGGAGTGTAACTGGCGGAACCTACGAGCAGTACTTC
TRBV28	-	TRBJ1-1	TRBD1	CASSLTRTGTPEAFF	TGTGCCAGCAGTTTAACCCGGACAGGGACCCCTGAAGCTTTCTTT
TRBV5-6	-	TRBJ2-7	TRBD2	CASSLELAGPYEQYF	TGTGCCAGCAGCTTGGAACTAGCGGGACCCTACGAGCAGTACTTC
TRBV27	-	TRBJ2-7	-	CASSLPGNEQYF	TGTGCCAGCAGTTTACCAGGGAACGAGCAGTACTTC
TRBV19	-	TRBJ1-3	TRBD1	CASSKTGTGSGNTIYF	TGTGCCAGTAGTAAAACCGGGACAGGGAGTGGAAACACCATATATTTT
TRBV10-2	-	TRBJ1-1	-	CASMSLDTDTEAFF	TGCGCCAGCATGTCGCTAGATACGGACACTGAAGCTTTCTTT
TRBV5-4	once	TRBJ1-2	TRBD1	CASSTPDRANYGYTF	TGTGCCAGCAGCACCCCGGACAGGGCCAACTATGGCTACACCTTC
TRBV5-4	-	TRBJ1-1	-	CASSAALNTEAFF	TGTGCCAGCAGCGCGGCCTTGAACACTGAAGCTTTCTTT
TRBV4-2	once	TRBJ2-7	TRBD2	CASSQGPAGGEQYF	TGTGCCAGCAGCCAAGGGCCAGCGGGGGGTGAGCAGTACTTC
TRBV5-1	-	TRBJ2-5	TRBD2	CASRILAGGVETQYF	TGCGCCAGCAGGATCCTAGCGGGGGGGGTCGAGACCCAGTACTTC
TRBV4-3	once	TRBJ2-2	TRBD1	CASSQEPGGMSGELFF	TGCGCCAGCAGCCAAGAGCCAGGGGGTATGTCCGGGGAGCTGTTTTTT
TRBV5-1	-	TRBJ2-7	-	CASSLGAAFGEQYF	TGCGCCAGCAGCTTGGGGGCAGCCTTTGGCGAGCAGTACTTC
TRBV6-5	-	TRBJ2-7	-	CASTPQPSYEQYF	TGTGCCAGCACACCACAGCCCTCCTACGAGCAGTACTTC
TRBV5-5	-	TRBJ2-7	-	CASSRAGTPSSAYEQYF	TGTGCCAGCAGCCGGGCTGGGACTCCGTCCTCGGCCTACGAGCAGTACTTC
TRBV4-3	-	TRBJ2-7	TRBD1	CASSQERTGTYEQYF	TGCGCCAGCAGCCAGGAAAGGACAGGAACCTACGAGCAGTACTTC
TRBV5-1	-	TRBJ2-7	TRBD1	CASSKGQGGPYEQYF	TGCGCCAGCAGCAAGGGACAGGGAGGGCCCTACGAGCAGTACTTC
TRBV7-2	-	TRBJ2-5	TRBD1	CASSRDRGWQETQYF	TGTGCCAGCAGCAGGGACAGGGGGTGGCAAGAGACCCAGTACTTC
TRBV6-1	-	TRBJ2-1	TRBD2	CASSESGDYNEQFF	TGTGCCAGCAGTGAAAGCGGGGACTACAATGAGCAGTTCTTC
TRBV6-5	-	TRBJ1-4	TRBD1	CASSPTQGALGKLFF	TGTGCCAGCAGTCCTACTCAGGGGGCATTAGGAAAACTGTTTTTT
TRBV13	-	TRBJ2-1	-	CASSLGLGSVAEQFF	TGTGCCAGCAGCTTAGGCCTGGGGAGCGTGGCTGAGCAGTTCTTC
TRBV7-2	-	TRBJ2-2	-	CASSLSGVTNTGELFF	TGTGCCAGCAGCCTATCAGGGGTCACGAACACCGGGGAGCTGTTTTTT
TRBV2	-	TRBJ1-5	-	CASTAQDNQPQHF	TGTGCCAGCACGGCACAGGACAATCAGCCCCAGCATTTT
TRBV7-2	-	TRBJ1-2	TRBD1	CASSLWQDRGVFFYGYTF	TGTGCCAGCAGCTTATGGCAGGACAGGGGTGTATTTTTCTATGGCTACACCTTC
TRBV5-1	-	TRBJ2-7	TRBD2	CASSGTSGAHSYEQYF	TGCGCCAGCAGCGGGACTAGCGGGGCCCACTCCTACGAGCAGTACTTC
TRBV6-5	-	TRBJ2-4	-	CASSSLGVQGRDIQYF	TGTGCCAGCAGTTCATTGGGTGTTCAGGGTAGAGACATTCAGTACTTC
TRBV15	-	TRBJ2-5	-	CATSRDPLPGQYF	TGTGCCACCAGCAGAGATCCTCTTCCGGGGCAGTACTTC